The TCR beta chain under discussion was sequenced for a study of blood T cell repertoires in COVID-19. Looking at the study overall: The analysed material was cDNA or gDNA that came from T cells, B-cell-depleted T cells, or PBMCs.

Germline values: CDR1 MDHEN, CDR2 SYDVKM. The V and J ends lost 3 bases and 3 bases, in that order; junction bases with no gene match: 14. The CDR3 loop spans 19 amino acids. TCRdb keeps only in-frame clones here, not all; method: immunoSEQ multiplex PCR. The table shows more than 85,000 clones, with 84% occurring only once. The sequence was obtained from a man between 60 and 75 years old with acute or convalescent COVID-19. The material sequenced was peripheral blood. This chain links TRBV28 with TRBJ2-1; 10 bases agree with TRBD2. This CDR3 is CASSFPSSGLASFYNEQFF. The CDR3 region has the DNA TGTGCCAGCAGTTTCCCCAGCTCGGGACTAGCGAGTTTCTACAATGAGCAGTTCTTC. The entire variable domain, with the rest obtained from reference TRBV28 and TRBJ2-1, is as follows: DVKVTQSSRYLVKRTGEKVFLECVQDMDHENMFWYRQDPGLGLRLIYFSYDVKMKEKGDIPEGYSVSREKKERFSLILESASTNQTSMYLCASSFPSSGLASFYNEQFFGPGTRLTVL.